A selection of T cell receptor beta chains follows, all from one sample in a study of early T cells in non-severe SARS-CoV-2 infection. In TCRdb, the 5' RACE reads were re-called with MiXCR into one record per CDR3 protein. The sample lists 60,000 to 75,000 distinct CDR3 sequences, approximately 12% occurring once. The sample taken for sequencing was whole blood. The receptors were sampled from an adult who was a healthcare worker with PCR-confirmed SARS-CoV-2 infection or an uninfected control (not recorded which). Each CDR3 is given with its conserved first and last residue. A D gene is named only where the DNA matches it firmly.

d_call | v_call | cdr3_aa
TRBD1 | TRBV19 | CASSLQGAANEKLFF
TRBD1 | TRBV10-3 | CAIRDRVTYEQYF
TRBD2 | TRBV5-6 | CASSLVGLAGVSLDTQYF
NA | TRBV5-6 | CASSSPLGAGVETQYF
NA | TRBV19 | CASGRGPYNEQFF
NA | TRBV29-1 | CSVVGASYNEQFF
NA | TRBV6-1 | CASSGLISNYGYTF
TRBD2 | TRBV20-1 | CSASGRASTDTQYF
TRBD1 | TRBV7-8 | CASSSGQGGTTEQFF
TRBD1 | TRBV29-1 | CSVATGGGGQPQHF
NA | TRBV27 | CASSLKGSSRPQHF
NA | TRBV2 | CASIRFSGANVLTF
NA | TRBV5-6 | CASSLWADTQYF
NA | TRBV5-5 | CASSQNVQGGFNYGYTF
NA | TRBV6-2/TRBV6-3 | CASSYREIYEQYF
NA | TRBV4-1 | CASSHGTEGEQYF
TRBD1 | TRBV18 | CASSEQGAVGNTIYF
TRBD2 | TRBV20-1 | CSAPLWAGVNEQFF
NA | TRBV20-1 | CSPKRTPSSYNEQFF
NA | TRBV5-1 | CASSLDGDRRTEQFF
NA | TRBV2 | CASSGEGSDTEAFF
NA | TRBV6-2/TRBV6-3 | CASSYSTGRIGELFF
NA | TRBV12-3/TRBV12-4 | CASSQSGRSTEAFF
NA | TRBV6-2/TRBV6-3 | CASSYPLGRRETQYF
NA | TRBV12-5 | CASGPGHEQYF
NA | TRBV7-2 | CASSLAIHEQYF
TRBD1 | TRBV18 | CASSPLFGTGTEAFF
NA | TRBV13 | CASSLRLAAYEQYF
NA | TRBV7-3 | CASSFFQETQYF
NA | TRBV20-1 | CSAARQMGTGANVLTF
TRBD1 | TRBV9 | CASSVDLGQGNNEQFF
TRBD1 | TRBV9 | CASSQGQYQETQYF
TRBD1 | TRBV2 | CASSAEGAMTQHF
NA | TRBV30 | CAWSVRGSGEKLFF
TRBD1 | TRBV5-1 | CASSFPWDRGEETQYF
NA | TRBV6-2/TRBV6-3 | CASSPMNEQFF
NA | TRBV5-5 | CASSLLATRTDTQYF
TRBD2 | TRBV5-1 | CASSLAPSGRAYNEQFF
TRBD1 | TRBV6-6 | CASSSPGARGRTSQHF
TRBD1 | TRBV16 | CASSLTGQGYQPQHF
NA | TRBV6-5 | CASSYDGSNTGELFF
NA | TRBV19 | CASSNQGITGELFF
NA | TRBV6-6 | CASSYSRVGNEKLFF
NA | TRBV12-3/TRBV12-4 | CAIPNRLGETRTNTGELFF
NA | TRBV12-3/TRBV12-4 | CASTLNTDTQYF
NA | TRBV7-9 | CASSSSGTEAFF
NA | TRBV6-1 | CASSELSGQGGDTQYF